Listed below are T cell receptor beta chains from one sample, sequenced in a study of cytomegalovirus exposure and HLA in healthy donors. The data were produced by immunoSEQ multiplex PCR, yet TCRdb's version contains in-frame clones alone and is incomplete. The sample has around 130,000 clones; around 80% are singletons. Sequenced: PBMCs. These receptor sequences come from a woman aged 18-30 years in good health and CMV-seropositive. Both conserved end residues are part of each CDR3. Each record gives: J gene, D gene, clone size, V gene, CDR3 DNA, CDR3 protein. A D gene is named only where the DNA matches it firmly. Part of the rows lack a size; the others show once, few, many or a class for expanded clones.

J gene: TRBJ2-1
D gene: TRBD1
clone size: NA
V gene: TRBV9
CDR3 DNA: TGTGCCAGCAGCGTCGGGCAGGGGGCCAACAATGAGCAGTTCTTC
CDR3 protein: CASSVGQGANNEQFF

J gene: TRBJ2-3
D gene: NA
clone size: NA
V gene: TRBV11-3
CDR3 DNA: TGTGCCAGCAGCACACTAGATAACACAGATACGCAGTATTTT
CDR3 protein: CASSTLDNTDTQYF

J gene: TRBJ1-1
D gene: NA
clone size: NA
V gene: TRBV11-2
CDR3 DNA: TGTGCCAGCAGCTTTGGGTTCGGGGCTGAAGCTTTCTTT
CDR3 protein: CASSFGFGAEAFF

J gene: TRBJ2-2
D gene: NA
clone size: NA
V gene: TRBV7-9
CDR3 DNA: TGTGCCAGCAGCAAACCAGACAGGTCGAACACCGGGGAGCTGTTTTTT
CDR3 protein: CASSKPDRSNTGELFF

J gene: TRBJ1-2
D gene: NA
clone size: NA
V gene: TRBV28
CDR3 DNA: TGTGCCAGCAGTCCCCGGGGCGGACTATATGGCTACACCTTC
CDR3 protein: CASSPRGGLYGYTF

J gene: TRBJ2-2
D gene: NA
clone size: few
V gene: TRBV27
CDR3 DNA: TGTGCCAGCAGTTTAAAGCGAGGGGGGGAGCTGTTTTTT
CDR3 protein: CASSLKRGGELFF

J gene: TRBJ2-3
D gene: NA
clone size: NA
V gene: TRBV11-2
CDR3 DNA: TGTGCCAGCAGCTTCGGCGGAGATACGCAGTATTTT
CDR3 protein: CASSFGGDTQYF

J gene: TRBJ2-7
D gene: NA
clone size: few
V gene: TRBV5-5
CDR3 DNA: TGTGCCAGCAGAGACGGACAGAGGGCCTACGAGCAGTACTTC
CDR3 protein: CASRDGQRAYEQYF

J gene: TRBJ2-7
D gene: TRBD1
clone size: NA
V gene: TRBV29-1
CDR3 DNA: TGCAGCGTTTCAAGGACAGGGGTACGCTACGAGCAGTACTTC
CDR3 protein: CSVSRTGVRYEQYF

J gene: TRBJ1-1
D gene: NA
clone size: NA
V gene: TRBV5-6
CDR3 DNA: TGTGCCAGCAGCTTCCCCCGACAGCCGAACACTGAAGCTTTCTTT
CDR3 protein: CASSFPRQPNTEAFF

J gene: TRBJ2-2
D gene: TRBD1
clone size: NA
V gene: TRBV7-9
CDR3 DNA: TGTTCCAGCAGCCCGACAGGGTCAAGGAACACCGGGGAGCTGTTTTTT
CDR3 protein: CSSSPTGSRNTGELFF

J gene: TRBJ1-1
D gene: NA
clone size: NA
V gene: TRBV19
CDR3 DNA: TGTGCCAGTAGCCCTGTGGGCTTGAACACTGAAGCTTTCTTT
CDR3 protein: CASSPVGLNTEAFF

J gene: TRBJ2-7
D gene: NA
clone size: NA
V gene: TRBV11-2
CDR3 DNA: TGTGCCAGCAGCTTGGCCGGGGACTACGAGCAGTACTTC
CDR3 protein: CASSLAGDYEQYF

J gene: TRBJ2-2
D gene: NA
clone size: few
V gene: TRBV10-3
CDR3 DNA: TGTGCCATCAGTGAGTCGAGGACCGGGGAGCTGTTTTTT
CDR3 protein: CAISESRTGELFF

J gene: TRBJ1-2
D gene: TRBD1
clone size: NA
V gene: TRBV5-5
CDR3 DNA: TGTGCCAGCAGCTTGGCCCCCCGGGGGGGCGGACAGGACCGGTGGGGCTACACCTTC
CDR3 protein: CASSLAPRGGGQDRWGYTF

J gene: TRBJ2-7
D gene: NA
clone size: NA
V gene: TRBV9
CDR3 DNA: TGTGCCAGCACCACCCATGCAGGGATGCCCTACGAGCAGTACTTC
CDR3 protein: CASTTHAGMPYEQYF

J gene: TRBJ1-4
D gene: NA
clone size: NA
V gene: TRBV2
CDR3 DNA: TGTGCCAGCAGGGCGGGAGCAACTAATGAAAAACTGTTTTTT
CDR3 protein: CASRAGATNEKLFF

J gene: TRBJ2-1
D gene: TRBD1
clone size: once
V gene: TRBV5-1
CDR3 DNA: TGCGCCAGCAGCTGGGGACAGGGCGGGAATGAGCAGTTCTTC
CDR3 protein: CASSWGQGGNEQFF

J gene: TRBJ1-2
D gene: TRBD1
clone size: NA
V gene: TRBV13
CDR3 DNA: TGTGCCAGCAGCCAGGGACAGAACTATGGCTACACCTTC
CDR3 protein: CASSQGQNYGYTF

J gene: TRBJ2-7
D gene: NA
clone size: few
V gene: TRBV20-1
CDR3 DNA: TGCAGTGCTAGATGGCAGTACGAGCAGTACTTC
CDR3 protein: CSARWQYEQYF

J gene: TRBJ1-2
D gene: NA
clone size: NA
V gene: TRBV6-4
CDR3 DNA: TGTGCCAGCAGTGACTCGATAGCCGGCCATGGCTACACCTTC
CDR3 protein: CASSDSIAGHGYTF

J gene: TRBJ1-5
D gene: TRBD1
clone size: NA
V gene: TRBV6-1
CDR3 DNA: TGTGCCAGCAGTGAGGACAGGGCCCCCGTCGGAAGGCCCCAGCATTTT
CDR3 protein: CASSEDRAPVGRPQHF

J gene: TRBJ2-3
D gene: NA
clone size: once
V gene: TRBV5-1
CDR3 DNA: TGCGCCAGCAGCTTGGCGGCAGATACGCAGTATTTT
CDR3 protein: CASSLAADTQYF

J gene: TRBJ2-3
D gene: NA
clone size: NA
V gene: TRBV9
CDR3 DNA: TGTGCCAGCAGCGTTACTAGCACAGATACGCAGTATTTT
CDR3 protein: CASSVTSTDTQYF

J gene: TRBJ2-5
D gene: TRBD1
clone size: NA
V gene: TRBV28
CDR3 DNA: TGTGCCAGCAGTTCCCTCCGGGACAGGGGTGGGGAAGAGACCCAGTACTTC
CDR3 protein: CASSSLRDRGGEETQYF

J gene: TRBJ2-1
D gene: TRBD2
clone size: NA
V gene: TRBV29-1
CDR3 DNA: TGCAGCGCACGGCGGGGGACTAGCGGCTCCTACAATGAGCAGTTCTTC
CDR3 protein: CSARRGTSGSYNEQFF

J gene: TRBJ2-3
D gene: NA
clone size: NA
V gene: TRBV9
CDR3 DNA: TGTGCCAGCAGCGCCCAGCGGCCCGGGACAGATACGCAGTATTTT
CDR3 protein: CASSAQRPGTDTQYF

J gene: TRBJ2-5
D gene: NA
clone size: NA
V gene: TRBV7-9
CDR3 DNA: TGTGCCAGCAGCTTACAGGGGGGAGAAGAGACCCAGTACTTC
CDR3 protein: CASSLQGGEETQYF

J gene: TRBJ1-1
D gene: NA
clone size: NA
V gene: TRBV27
CDR3 DNA: TGTGCCAGCAGTTTTGGGGGGGCGGTGGAAACTGAAGCTTTCTTT
CDR3 protein: CASSFGGAVETEAFF

J gene: TRBJ1-4
D gene: TRBD1
clone size: few
V gene: TRBV7-9
CDR3 DNA: TGTGCCAGCAGCTTCCCACAGGGGGCAGATGAAAAACTGTTTTTT
CDR3 protein: CASSFPQGADEKLFF

J gene: TRBJ1-6
D gene: TRBD1
clone size: NA
V gene: TRBV6-5
CDR3 DNA: TGTGCCAGCAGTGCTCCCGGGACAGTTAATTCACCCCTCCACTTT
CDR3 protein: CASSAPGTVNSPLHF

J gene: TRBJ1-5
D gene: NA
clone size: few
V gene: TRBV6-5
CDR3 DNA: TGTGCCAGCAACCGGGACATCTATAGCAATCAGCCCCAGCATTTT
CDR3 protein: CASNRDIYSNQPQHF

J gene: TRBJ2-1
D gene: TRBD1
clone size: NA
V gene: TRBV29-1
CDR3 DNA: TGCAGCGGGACAGGGCCACTCTCCTACAATGAGCAGTTCTTC
CDR3 protein: CSGTGPLSYNEQFF

J gene: TRBJ2-2
D gene: TRBD2
clone size: NA
V gene: TRBV7-9
CDR3 DNA: TGTGCCAGCACCGACACTCGGGCGGGAGGAGCTGGGGAGCTGTTTTTT
CDR3 protein: CASTDTRAGGAGELFF

J gene: TRBJ1-5
D gene: TRBD1
clone size: NA
V gene: TRBV30
CDR3 DNA: TGTGCCTGGGCAGGGGGCGGGAATCAGCCCCAGCATTTT
CDR3 protein: CAWAGGGNQPQHF

J gene: TRBJ2-7
D gene: NA
clone size: NA
V gene: TRBV6-5
CDR3 DNA: TGTGCCAGCAGTTACGGACAATTTGGGGATTACGAGCAGTACTTC
CDR3 protein: CASSYGQFGDYEQYF

J gene: TRBJ2-4
D gene: NA
clone size: NA
V gene: TRBV10-1
CDR3 DNA: TGCGCCAGCAGTGAGACGGAGTTAGCCAAAAACATTCAGTACTTC
CDR3 protein: CASSETELAKNIQYF

J gene: TRBJ2-1
D gene: TRBD2
clone size: NA
V gene: TRBV5-5
CDR3 DNA: TGTGCCAGCACCTTGTCGGGGGGTGAGCAGTTCTTC
CDR3 protein: CASTLSGGEQFF

J gene: TRBJ1-1
D gene: NA
clone size: NA
V gene: TRBV5-6
CDR3 DNA: TGTGCCAGCAGCCCCGGGGACACCGCGAACACTGAAGCTTTCTTT
CDR3 protein: CASSPGDTANTEAFF

J gene: TRBJ2-3
D gene: TRBD1
clone size: NA
V gene: TRBV5-4
CDR3 DNA: TGTGCCAGCAGCCTGCGAGGGGGCGTCAGCACAGATACGCAGTATTTT
CDR3 protein: CASSLRGGVSTDTQYF

J gene: TRBJ2-2
D gene: NA
clone size: NA
V gene: TRBV28
CDR3 DNA: TGTGCCAGCAGCTCCGGACAGAGTCGTACCGGGGAGCTGTTTTTT
CDR3 protein: CASSSGQSRTGELFF

J gene: TRBJ1-4
D gene: NA
clone size: NA
V gene: TRBV19
CDR3 DNA: TGTGCCAGTAGTGCCATCTCAGGGGATAATGAAAAACTGTTTTTT
CDR3 protein: CASSAISGDNEKLFF

J gene: TRBJ2-1
D gene: TRBD2
clone size: NA
V gene: TRBV7-8
CDR3 DNA: TGTGCCAGCAGACTAGGGGGACTAGCGGGGGGAGTAAATGAGCAGTTCTTC
CDR3 protein: CASRLGGLAGGVNEQFF

J gene: TRBJ2-5
D gene: TRBD1
clone size: NA
V gene: TRBV19
CDR3 DNA: TGTGCCAGTAGTATTGCCGGACAGGGGGTCGTCGAGACCCAGTACTTC
CDR3 protein: CASSIAGQGVVETQYF

J gene: TRBJ1-4
D gene: NA
clone size: NA
V gene: TRBV5-6
CDR3 DNA: TGTGCCAGCAGCTTGGCCGGGAGGTCTGAACTGTTTTTT
CDR3 protein: CASSLAGRSELFF

J gene: TRBJ2-5
D gene: NA
clone size: NA
V gene: TRBV5-6
CDR3 DNA: TGTGCCAGCAGACGAGGGGGAGAGACCCAGTACTTC
CDR3 protein: CASRRGGETQYF

J gene: TRBJ1-5
D gene: NA
clone size: few
V gene: TRBV5-6
CDR3 DNA: TGTGCCAGCAGCTTGTCGGCAGGGGCCTATAGCAATCAGCCCCAGCATTTT
CDR3 protein: CASSLSAGAYSNQPQHF

J gene: TRBJ1-1
D gene: TRBD1
clone size: NA
V gene: TRBV5-4
CDR3 DNA: TGTGCCAGCAGCTTAAGAGGACAGGGGACTGAAGCTTTCTTT
CDR3 protein: CASSLRGQGTEAFF

J gene: TRBJ2-1
D gene: NA
clone size: NA
V gene: TRBV6-5
CDR3 DNA: TGTGCCAGCAGTTACTCGATTGGGAGTTCCTACAATGAGCAGTTCTTC
CDR3 protein: CASSYSIGSSYNEQFF

J gene: TRBJ1-5
D gene: TRBD1
clone size: NA
V gene: TRBV2
CDR3 DNA: TGTGCCAGCAGCCGGGACGCCCAGGGGGGCAATCAGCCCCAGCATTTT
CDR3 protein: CASSRDAQGGNQPQHF

J gene: TRBJ1-2
D gene: NA
clone size: few
V gene: TRBV7-9
CDR3 DNA: TGTGCCAGCAGCTTAGCGGCAGGGTCGTATGGCTACACCTTC
CDR3 protein: CASSLAAGSYGYTF

J gene: TRBJ2-3
D gene: NA
clone size: NA
V gene: TRBV4-1
CDR3 DNA: TGCGCCAGCAGCCAAGATGGGAGCACGCAGTATTTT
CDR3 protein: CASSQDGSTQYF

J gene: TRBJ2-7
D gene: NA
clone size: NA
V gene: TRBV19
CDR3 DNA: TGTGCCAGTAGTGCTACCTCCTACGAGCAGTACTTC
CDR3 protein: CASSATSYEQYF

J gene: TRBJ2-1
D gene: TRBD1
clone size: once
V gene: TRBV6-5
CDR3 DNA: TGTGCCAGCAGCGACGGACAGGCCTACAATGAGCAGTTCTTC
CDR3 protein: CASSDGQAYNEQFF

J gene: TRBJ1-4
D gene: NA
clone size: NA
V gene: TRBV7-8
CDR3 DNA: TGTGCCAGCAGCTTCTCCAGTAATGAAAAACTGTTTTTT
CDR3 protein: CASSFSSNEKLFF